This TCR beta chain was sequenced during a study of blood T cell repertoires in COVID-19. About the study: Italy, Spain and the United States were the sources of the convalescent and acute COVID-19 samples.

Original handling: Reference gene primer amplification yielded estimated nucleated cell counts. Repertoires were generated with immunoSEQ multiplex PCR, while TCRdb's copy carries only in-frame clones and drops some. V, J and clone size are taken as reported in that table, and D and trimming were inferred from the DNA itself. Seen here are about 59,000 clones, 65% to 90% observed once, and the top ten hold approximately 30%. Per germline, CDR1 SGHNT and CDR2 YYREEE (reference sequence). V lost 4 bases and J lost 3; bases outside the gene matches: 4. CDR3 length equals 15 residues. The V call is TRBV5-4, the J call TRBJ1-3; 10 bases fit TRBD1. Sequenced input: peripheral blood. This sequence originates from a woman of 80 years or more with active or convalescent COVID-19. CDR3 nucleotide sequence: TGTGCCAGCAGCGCGACAGGGGGCCTTGGAAACACCATATATTTT. Its protein is CASSATGGLGNTIYF.